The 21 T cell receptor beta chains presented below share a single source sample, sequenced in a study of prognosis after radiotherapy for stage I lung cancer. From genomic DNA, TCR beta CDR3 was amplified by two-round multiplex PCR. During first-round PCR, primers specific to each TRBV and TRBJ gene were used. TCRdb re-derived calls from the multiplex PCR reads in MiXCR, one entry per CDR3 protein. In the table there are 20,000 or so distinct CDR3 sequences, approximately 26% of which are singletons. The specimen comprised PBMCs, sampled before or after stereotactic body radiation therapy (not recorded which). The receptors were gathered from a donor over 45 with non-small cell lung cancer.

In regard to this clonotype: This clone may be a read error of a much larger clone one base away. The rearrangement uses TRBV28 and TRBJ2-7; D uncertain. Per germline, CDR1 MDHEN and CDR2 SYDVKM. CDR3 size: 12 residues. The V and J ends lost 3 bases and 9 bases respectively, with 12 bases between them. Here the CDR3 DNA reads TGTGCCAGCAGTTTGACCGTGAAGGGGCAGTACTTC. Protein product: CASSLTVKGQYF.

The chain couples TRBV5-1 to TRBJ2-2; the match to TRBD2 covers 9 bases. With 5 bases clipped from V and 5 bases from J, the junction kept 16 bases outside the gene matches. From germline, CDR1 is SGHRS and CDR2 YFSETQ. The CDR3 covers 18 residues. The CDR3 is CASSHDWTSVSVTGELFF. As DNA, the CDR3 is TGCGCCAGCAGTCATGATTGGACTAGCGTGAGTGTAACCGGGGAGCTGTTTTTT.

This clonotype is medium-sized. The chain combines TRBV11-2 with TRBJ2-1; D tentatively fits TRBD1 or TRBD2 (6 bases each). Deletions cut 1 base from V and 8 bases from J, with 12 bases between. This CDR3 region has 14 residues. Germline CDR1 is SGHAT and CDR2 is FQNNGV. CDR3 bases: TGTGCCAGCAGCTTAGTGGCGGAGGGGGATGAGCAGTTCTTC. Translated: CASSLVAEGDEQFF.

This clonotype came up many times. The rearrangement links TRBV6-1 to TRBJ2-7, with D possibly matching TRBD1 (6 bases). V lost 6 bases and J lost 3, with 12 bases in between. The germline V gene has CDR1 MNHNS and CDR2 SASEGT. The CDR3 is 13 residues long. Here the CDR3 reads CASSRDIGYEQYF. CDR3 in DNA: TGTGCCAGCAGCCGGGACATTGGCTACGAGCAGTACTTC.

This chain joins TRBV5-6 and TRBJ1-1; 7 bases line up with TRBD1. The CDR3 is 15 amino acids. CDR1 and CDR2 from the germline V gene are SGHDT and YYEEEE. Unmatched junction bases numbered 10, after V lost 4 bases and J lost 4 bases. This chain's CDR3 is CASSPRGRFGTEAFF. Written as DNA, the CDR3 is TGTGCCAGCAGCCCCAGGGGGAGGTTCGGCACTGAAGCTTTCTTT.

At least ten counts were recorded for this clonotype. This CDR3 is CASSVTSDQQFF. The CDR3 DNA reads TGTGCCAGCAGCGTCACTAGCGACCAGCAGTTCTTC. The genes are TRBV5-4 and TRBJ2-1, with 7 bases matching TRBD2. V was clipped by 4 bases and J by 11 bases; unmatched bases: 6. The CDR3 totals 12 residues. Germline V gene data show CDR1 as SGHNT and CDR2 as YYREEE (reference sequence).

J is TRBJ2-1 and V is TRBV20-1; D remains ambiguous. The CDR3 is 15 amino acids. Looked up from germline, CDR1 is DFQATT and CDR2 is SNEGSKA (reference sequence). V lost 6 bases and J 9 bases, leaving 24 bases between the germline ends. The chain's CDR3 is CSAIPLGCLFGEQFF. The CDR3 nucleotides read TGCAGTGCCATACCCTTGGGGTGCCTGTTTGGTGAGCAGTTCTTC.

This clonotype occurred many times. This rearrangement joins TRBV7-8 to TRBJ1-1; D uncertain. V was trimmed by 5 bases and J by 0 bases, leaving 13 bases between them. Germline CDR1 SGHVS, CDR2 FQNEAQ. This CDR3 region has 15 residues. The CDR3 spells CASSRLGGMNTEAFF. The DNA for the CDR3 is TGTGCCAGCAGCCGCCTGGGCGGGATGAACACTGAAGCTTTCTTT.

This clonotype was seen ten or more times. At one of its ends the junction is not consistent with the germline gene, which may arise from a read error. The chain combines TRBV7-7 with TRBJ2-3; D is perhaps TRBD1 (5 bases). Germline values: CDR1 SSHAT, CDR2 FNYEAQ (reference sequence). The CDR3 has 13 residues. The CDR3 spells CASSSGATDTQYF. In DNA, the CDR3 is TGTGCTAGCAGCTCTGGGGCCACAGATACGCAGTATTTT.

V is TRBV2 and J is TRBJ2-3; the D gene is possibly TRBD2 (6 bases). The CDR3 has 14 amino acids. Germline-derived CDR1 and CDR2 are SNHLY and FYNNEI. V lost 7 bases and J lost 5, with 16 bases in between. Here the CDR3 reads CASIRLGAGDTQYF. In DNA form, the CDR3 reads TGTGCCAGCATACGACTAGGAGCTGGAGATACGCAGTATTTT.

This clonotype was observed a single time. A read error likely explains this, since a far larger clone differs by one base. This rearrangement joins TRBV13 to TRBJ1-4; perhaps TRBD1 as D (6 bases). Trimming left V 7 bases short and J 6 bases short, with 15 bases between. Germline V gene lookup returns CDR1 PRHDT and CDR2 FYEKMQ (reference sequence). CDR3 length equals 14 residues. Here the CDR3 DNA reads TGTGCCAGCAACGAAGACAGGAGGGATGAAAAACTGTTTTTT. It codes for CASNEDRRDEKLFF.

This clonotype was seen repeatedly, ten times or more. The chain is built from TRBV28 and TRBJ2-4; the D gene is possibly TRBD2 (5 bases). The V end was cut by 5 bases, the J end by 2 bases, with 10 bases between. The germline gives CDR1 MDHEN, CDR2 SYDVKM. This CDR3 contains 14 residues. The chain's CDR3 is CASSPRGSKNIQYF. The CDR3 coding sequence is TGTGCCAGCAGTCCTCGAGGGTCCAAAAACATTCAGTACTTC. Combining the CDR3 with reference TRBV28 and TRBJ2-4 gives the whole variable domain DVKVTQSSRYLVKRTGEKVFLECVQDMDHENMFWYRQDPGLGLRLIYFSYDVKMKEKGDIPEGYSVSREKKERFSLILESASTNQTSMYLCASSPRGSKNIQYFGAGTRLSVL.

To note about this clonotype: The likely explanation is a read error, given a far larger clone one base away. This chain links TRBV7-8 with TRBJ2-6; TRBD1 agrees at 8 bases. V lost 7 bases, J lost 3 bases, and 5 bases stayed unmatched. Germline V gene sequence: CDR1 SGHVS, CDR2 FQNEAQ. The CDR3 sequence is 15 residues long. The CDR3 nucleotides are TGTGCCAGCATCCGTACAGGGGGTGGGGCCAACGTCCTGACTTTC. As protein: CASIRTGGGANVLTF.

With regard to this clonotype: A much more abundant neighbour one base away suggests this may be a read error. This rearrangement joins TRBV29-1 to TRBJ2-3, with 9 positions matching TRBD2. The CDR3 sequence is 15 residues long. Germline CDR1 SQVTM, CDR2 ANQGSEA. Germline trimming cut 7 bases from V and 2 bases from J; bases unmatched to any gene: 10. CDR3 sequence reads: CSDPMGGLATDTQYF. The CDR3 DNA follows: TGCAGCGACCCAATGGGGGGACTAGCCACAGATACGCAGTATTTT.

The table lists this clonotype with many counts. The CDR3 DNA sequence: TGTGCCAGCTCACCAACACCGGGACAGGGGAACTATGGCTACACCTTC. It encodes CASSPTPGQGNYGYTF. The J gene is TRBJ1-2, the V gene TRBV18, with TRBD1 matching 10 bases. This CDR3 is built from 16 residues. V shed 2 bases, J shed 2 bases, and the junction held 5 bases outside the gene matches. The germline V gene encodes CDR1 KGHSH and CDR2 LQKENI.

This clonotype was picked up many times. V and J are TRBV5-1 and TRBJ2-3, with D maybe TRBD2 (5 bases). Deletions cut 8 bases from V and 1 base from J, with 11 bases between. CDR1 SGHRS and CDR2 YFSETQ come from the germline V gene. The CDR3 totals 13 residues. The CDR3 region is CARGSLGTDTQYF. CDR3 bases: TGCGCCAGGGGGAGTTTGGGCACAGATACGCAGTATTTT. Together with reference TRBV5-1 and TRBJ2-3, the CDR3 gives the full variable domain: KAGVTQTPRYLIKTRGQQVTLSCSPISGHRSVSWYQQTPGQGLQFLFEYFSETQRNKGNFPGRFSGRQFSNSRSEMNVSTLELGDSALYLCARGSLGTDTQYFGPGTRLTVL.

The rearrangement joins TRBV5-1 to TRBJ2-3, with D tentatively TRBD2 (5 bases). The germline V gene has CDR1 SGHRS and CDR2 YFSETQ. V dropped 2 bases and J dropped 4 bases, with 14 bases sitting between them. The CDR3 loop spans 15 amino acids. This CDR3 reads CASSFWTYSPDTQYF. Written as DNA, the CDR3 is TGCGCCAGCAGCTTCTGGACTTACAGCCCAGATACGCAGTATTTT.

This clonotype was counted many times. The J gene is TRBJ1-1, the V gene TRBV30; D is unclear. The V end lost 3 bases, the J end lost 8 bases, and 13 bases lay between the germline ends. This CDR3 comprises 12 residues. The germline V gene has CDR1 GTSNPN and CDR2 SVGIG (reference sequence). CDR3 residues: CAWSENGREAFF. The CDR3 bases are TGTGCCTGGAGCGAGAACGGCCGGGAAGCTTTCTTT.

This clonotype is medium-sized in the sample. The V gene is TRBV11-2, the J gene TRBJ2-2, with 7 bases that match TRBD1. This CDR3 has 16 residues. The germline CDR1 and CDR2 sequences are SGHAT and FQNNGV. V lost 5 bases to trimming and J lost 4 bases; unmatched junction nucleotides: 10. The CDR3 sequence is CASSILRGRGTGELFF. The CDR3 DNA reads TGTGCCAGCAGCATCCTCAGGGGGAGAGGCACCGGGGAGCTGTTTTTT.

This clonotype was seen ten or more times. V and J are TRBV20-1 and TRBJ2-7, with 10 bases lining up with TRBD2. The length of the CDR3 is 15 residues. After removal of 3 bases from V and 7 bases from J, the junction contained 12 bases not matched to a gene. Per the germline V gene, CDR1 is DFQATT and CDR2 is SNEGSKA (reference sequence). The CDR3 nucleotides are TGCAGTGCTAGGTCAAGCGGGAGGGAGTCGGGGGAGCAGTACTTC. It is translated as CSARSSGRESGEQYF.

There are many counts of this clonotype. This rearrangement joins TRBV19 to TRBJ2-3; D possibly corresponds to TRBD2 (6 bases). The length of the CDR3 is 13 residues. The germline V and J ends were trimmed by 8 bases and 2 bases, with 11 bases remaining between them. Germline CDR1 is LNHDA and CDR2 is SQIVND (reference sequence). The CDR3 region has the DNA TGTGCCAGTGAGGGGAGGACCACAGATACGCAGTATTTT. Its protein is CASEGRTTDTQYF.